Below, 17 T cell receptor beta chains from the same sample are listed, as sequenced in a study of T cells in Graves' hyperthyroidism and ophthalmopathy. Amplification targeted TCR beta CDR3 regions from RNA transcripts. The HTBI primer set was used in a first-round RT-PCR of the TCR CDR3. MiXCR, run by TCRdb on the multiplex PCR reads, gives a single entry per CDR3 protein. Found here are a few hundred thousand distinct CDR3 sequences, roughly an eighth of them singletons; the top ten hold approximately 35%. The sample taken for sequencing was blood. The receptors originated from a woman aged 40-49 years with Graves' ophthalmopathy.

The chain couples TRBV3-1 to TRBJ2-3, with 10 positions matching TRBD2. Germline CDR1 LGHDT, CDR2 YNNKEL (reference sequence). The CDR3 loop spans 17 amino acids. V shed 5 bases and J 0 bases; nucleotides not matched to a gene: 8. The CDR3 sequence is CASSSRTSGTSTDTQYF. The CDR3, as DNA: TGTGCCAGCAGCTCGAGGACTAGCGGAACTAGCACAGATACGCAGTATTTT.

The rearrangement links TRBV12-3 or TRBV12-4 to TRBJ2-7, with 7 bases identical to TRBD2. J lost 4 bases, V lost 1 base, and 4 bases had no gene match. The CDR3 runs to 14 residues. In DNA form, the CDR3 reads TGTGCCAGCAGTTTAGTAGCGGGTTCATACGAGCAGTACTTC. This gives the protein CASSLVAGSYEQYF.

The table lists this clonotype with many counts. This chain joins TRBV9 and TRBJ1-1, with D hard to call. The V end was cut by 0 bases, the J end by 3 bases, with 12 bases between. The CDR3 loop spans 15 amino acids. Germline V gives CDR1 SGDLS, CDR2 YYNGEE. CDR3 amino acids: CASSVASGTHTEAFF. CDR3 nucleotide sequence: TGTGCCAGCAGCGTAGCTAGCGGCACGCACACTGAAGCTTTCTTT.

Only a few counts were recorded for this clonotype. V usage is TRBV7-9 and J usage is TRBJ2-6; D is ambiguous. This CDR3 comprises 16 residues. V was pared by 4 bases and J by 1 base, with 11 bases between. Germline loops: CDR1 SEHNR, CDR2 FQNEAQ (reference sequence). In nucleotides, the CDR3 is TGTGCCAGCAGCTCGCCGGGCTTTTCTGGGGCCAACGTCCTGACTTTC. Its translation: CASSSPGFSGANVLTF.

At least ten counts were recorded for this clonotype. The chain has TRBV7-2 and TRBJ2-2; D unresolved. With 2 bases removed from V and 4 bases from J, the gap between germline ends came to 5 bases. Per the germline V gene, CDR1 is SGHTA and CDR2 is FQGNSA. The CDR3 consists of 13 residues. The CDR3 DNA reads as TGTGCCAGCAGCTTACTGGGCACCGGGGAGCTGTTTTTT. This gives the protein CASSLLGTGELFF. Filled out from reference TRBV7-2 and TRBJ2-2, the complete variable domain reads GAGVSQSPSNKVTEKGKDVELRCDPISGHTALYWYRQSLGQGLEFLIYFQGNSAPDKSGLPSDRFSAERTGGSVSTLTIQRTQQEDSAVYLCASSLLGTGELFFGEGSRLTVL.

This clonotype came up many times. V gene TRBV28 combines with J gene TRBJ1-6; a weak D match, TRBD1 (6 bases). The V end was cut by 4 bases, the J end by 0 bases, with 13 bases between. The CDR3 covers 17 residues. Per the germline V gene, CDR1 is MDHEN and CDR2 is SYDVKM. The CDR3, as DNA: TGTGCCAGCAGTTCAGCAGGGGATAGCTCCTATAATTCACCCCTCCACTTT. Its protein product is CASSSAGDSSYNSPLHF.

This clonotype was observed many times. The chain carries TRBV20-1 and TRBJ2-2; perhaps TRBD2 as D (6 bases). The CDR3 sequence is 14 residues long. Germline V gene sequence: CDR1 DFQATT, CDR2 SNEGSKA (reference sequence). Trimming left V 4 bases short and J 4 bases short, with 13 bases between. CDR3 in DNA: TGCAGTGCTATATCCGGGAGTGGCACCGGGGAGCTGTTTTTT. It specifies CSAISGSGTGELFF.

This clonotype occurred a few times. V and J are TRBV20-1 and TRBJ2-4; tentative D call: TRBD1 (5 bases). The CDR3 runs 15 residues. CDR1 and CDR2 from the germline V gene are DFQATT and SNEGSKA (reference sequence). The V gene lost 2 bases and the J gene lost 9 bases, with 20 bases spanning the gap. The CDR3: CSARLDIALVGIQYF. The CDR3 DNA reads as TGCAGTGCTAGACTGGACATCGCATTAGTAGGCATTCAGTACTTC.

This clonotype was detected a few times. This rearrangement joins TRBV7-9 to TRBJ1-4; D uncertain. V was pared by 4 bases and J by 7 bases, with 16 bases between. The CDR3 extends over 15 amino acids. The germline CDR1 and CDR2 sequences are SEHNR and FQNEAQ (reference sequence). The chain's CDR3 is CASSYLGRGGEKLFF. The CDR3 DNA follows: TGTGCCAGCAGCTACCTTGGTCGGGGTGGTGAAAAACTGTTTTTT.

This clonotype was seen a few times. The V and J genes are TRBV6-1 and TRBJ1-5; D call uncertain. Trimming removed 8 bases at V and 9 bases at J, with 14 bases between. Germline CDR1 and CDR2: MNHNS and SASEGT. CDR3 size: 12 residues. The CDR3 here is CASGQPARPQHF. The CDR3 DNA reads as TGTGCCAGCGGGCAGCCGGCCCGGCCCCAGCATTTT.

The chain couples TRBV14 to TRBJ1-4; 7 positions agree with TRBD1. V was pared by 2 bases and J by 7 bases, with 7 bases of the junction left unmatched. CDR1 is SGHDN, CDR2 FVKESK, per germline. The length of the CDR3 is 15 residues. CDR3 nucleotide sequence: TGTGCCAGCAGCCAATACCGGGACAGTGCTGAAAAACTGTTTTTT. Translated: CASSQYRDSAEKLFF.

This clonotype was detected once. The chain couples TRBV27 to TRBJ2-7; 9 nucleotides align to TRBD1. Germline V gene sequence: CDR1 MNHEY, CDR2 SMNVEV (reference sequence). The length of the CDR3 is 14 residues. With 4 bases clipped from V and 6 bases from J, the junction kept 7 bases outside the gene matches. The CDR3 here is CASSSGTGPGEQYF. Written as DNA, the CDR3 is TGTGCCAGCAGTTCCGGGACAGGGCCCGGCGAGCAGTACTTC.

This clonotype was observed many times. V is TRBV7-8 and J is TRBJ2-3, with 9 bases identical to TRBD2. Germline assignment: CDR1 SGHVS and CDR2 FQNEAQ. The CDR3 covers 16 residues. Trimming took 6 bases from V and 1 from J; bases not matched to a gene: 8. CDR3 coding DNA: TGTGCCAGCAGGTCACCCGAGCGGGGGGGCACAGATACGCAGTATTTT. It translates to CASRSPERGGTDTQYF.

As concerns this clonotype: A read error is likely, as this CDR3 ends without the conserved phenylalanine or tryptophan. The chain employs TRBV28 and TRBJ1-2, with D hard to call. CDR3 length equals 15 residues. Germline CDR1 and CDR2: MDHEN and SYDVKM. CDR3 DNA: TGTGCCGGCAGCCTTCCGGGAACTACTAACTATGGCTACACCTCC. Residues: CAGSLPGTTNYGYTS.

The chain carries TRBV6-1 and TRBJ2-6; D perhaps matches TRBD2 (6 bases). Germline V CDR1 and CDR2: MNHNS, SASEGT. This CDR3 spans 19 amino acids. Trimming pared 5 bases from V and 2 bases from J, leaving 22 bases between. The CDR3 coding sequence is TGTGCCAGCAGTTCAAGGCTGGGGGGAAGAGCGACTGGGGCCAACGTCCTGACTTTC. This translates into CASSSRLGGRATGANVLTF.

This clonotype was seen ten or more times. V is TRBV7-2 and J is TRBJ2-2; D perhaps matches TRBD2 (5 bases). Germline V gives CDR1 SGHTA, CDR2 FQGNSA. Trimming cost V 6 bases and J 4 bases, with 9 bases left between them. The CDR3 totals 13 residues. The CDR3 here is CASRMGSTGELFF. The CDR3 region has the DNA TGTGCCAGCAGGATGGGGAGCACCGGGGAGCTGTTTTTT.

A word on this clonotype: A single base separates this from a much larger clone, so it may be a read error. This sequence joins TRBV11-1 and TRBJ1-1; D unclear. There are 14 residues in the CDR3. Germline V CDR1 and CDR2: SGHAT, FQDESV (reference sequence). The CDR3 sequence: CASSGKWRNTGAFF. The CDR3 bases are TGTGCCAGCAGCGGAAAGTGGAGAAACACTGGAGCTTTCTTT. Complete variable domain (other parts from reference TRBV11-1 and TRBJ1-1): EAEVAQSPRYKITEKSQAVAFWCDPISGHATLYWYRQILGQGPELLVQFQDESVVDDSQLPKDRFSAERLKGVDSTLKIQPAELGDSAMYLCASSGKWRNTGAFFGQGTRLTVV.